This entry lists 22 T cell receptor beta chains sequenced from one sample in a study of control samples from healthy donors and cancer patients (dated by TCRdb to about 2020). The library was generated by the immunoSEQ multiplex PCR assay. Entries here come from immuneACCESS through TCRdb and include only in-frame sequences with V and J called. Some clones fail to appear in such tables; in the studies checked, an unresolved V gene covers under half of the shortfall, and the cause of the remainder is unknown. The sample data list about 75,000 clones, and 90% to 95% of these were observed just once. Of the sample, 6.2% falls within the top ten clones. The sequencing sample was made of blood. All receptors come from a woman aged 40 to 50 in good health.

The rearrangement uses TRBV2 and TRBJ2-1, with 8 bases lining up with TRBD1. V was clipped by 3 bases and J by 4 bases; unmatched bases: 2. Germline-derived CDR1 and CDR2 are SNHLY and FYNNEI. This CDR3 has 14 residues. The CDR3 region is CASSEGQVYNEQFF. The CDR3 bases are TGTGCCAGCAGTGAGGGACAGGTATACAATGAGCAGTTCTTC. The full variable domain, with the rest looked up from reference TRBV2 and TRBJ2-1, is EPEVTQTPSHQVTQMGQEVILRCVPISNHLYFYWYRQILGQKVEFLVSFYNNEISEKSEIFDDQFSVERPDGSNFTLKIRSTKLEDSAMYFCASSEGQVYNEQFFGPGTRLTVL.

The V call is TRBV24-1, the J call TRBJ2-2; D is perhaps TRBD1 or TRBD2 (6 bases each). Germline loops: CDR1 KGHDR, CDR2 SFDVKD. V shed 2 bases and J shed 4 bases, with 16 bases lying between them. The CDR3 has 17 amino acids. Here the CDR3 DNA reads TGTGCCACCAGTGATTCCCGGGGGCTAGCCAGCACCGGGGAGCTGTTTTTT. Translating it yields CATSDSRGLASTGELFF.

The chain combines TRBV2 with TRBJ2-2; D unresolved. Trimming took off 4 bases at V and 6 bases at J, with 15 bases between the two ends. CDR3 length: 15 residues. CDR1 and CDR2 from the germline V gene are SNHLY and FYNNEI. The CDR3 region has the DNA TGTGCCAGCAGTGCCCGTTGGTTTTCTCCCGGGGAGCTGTTTTTT. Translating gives CASSARWFSPGELFF.

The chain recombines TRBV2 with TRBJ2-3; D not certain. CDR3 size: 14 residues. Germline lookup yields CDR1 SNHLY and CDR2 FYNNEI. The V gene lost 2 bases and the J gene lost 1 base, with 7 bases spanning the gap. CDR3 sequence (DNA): TGTGCCAGCAGTGAATACAGAGGCACAGATACGCAGTATTTT. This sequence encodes CASSEYRGTDTQYF.

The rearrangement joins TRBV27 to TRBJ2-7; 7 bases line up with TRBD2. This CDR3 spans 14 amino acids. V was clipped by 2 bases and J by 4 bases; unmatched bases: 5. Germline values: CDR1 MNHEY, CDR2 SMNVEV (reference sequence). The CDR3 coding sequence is TGTGCCAGCAGTTTAGGAGGACTAGAGTACGAGCAGTACTTC. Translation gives CASSLGGLEYEQYF.

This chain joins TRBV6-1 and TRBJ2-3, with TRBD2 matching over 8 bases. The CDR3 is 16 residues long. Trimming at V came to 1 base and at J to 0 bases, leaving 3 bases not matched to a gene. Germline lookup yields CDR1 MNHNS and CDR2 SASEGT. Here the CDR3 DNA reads TGTGCCAGCAGTGAAGATCGGGGGGGTAGCACAGATACGCAGTATTTT. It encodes CASSEDRGGSTDTQYF.

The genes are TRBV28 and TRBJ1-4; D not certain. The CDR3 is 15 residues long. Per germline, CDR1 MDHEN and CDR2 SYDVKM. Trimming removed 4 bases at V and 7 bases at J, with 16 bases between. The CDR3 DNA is TGTGCCAGCAGTTCGTTCGCCAAGAAGAGTGAAAAACTGTTTTTT. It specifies CASSSFAKKSEKLFF.

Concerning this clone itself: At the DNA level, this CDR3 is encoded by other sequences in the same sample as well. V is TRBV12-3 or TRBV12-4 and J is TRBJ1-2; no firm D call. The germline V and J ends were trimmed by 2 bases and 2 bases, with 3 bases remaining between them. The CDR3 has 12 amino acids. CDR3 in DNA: TGTGCCAGCAGTTTAAGAAACTATGGCTACACCTTC. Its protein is CASSLRNYGYTF.

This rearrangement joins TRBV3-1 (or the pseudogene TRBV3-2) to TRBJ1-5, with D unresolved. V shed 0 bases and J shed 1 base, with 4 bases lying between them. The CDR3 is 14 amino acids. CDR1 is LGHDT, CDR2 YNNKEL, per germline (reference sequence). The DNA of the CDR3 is TGTGCCAGCAGCCAAGAGGACAGCAATCAGCCCCAGCATTTT. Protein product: CASSQEDSNQPQHF.

The CDR3: CASSQVHLDNYGYTF. DNA for the CDR3: TGCGCCAGCAGCCAAGTTCATCTGGATAACTATGGCTACACCTTC. The rearrangement joins TRBV4-3 to TRBJ1-2; D remains ambiguous. The CDR3 length is 15 residues. The V end lost 1 base, the J end lost 1 base, and 10 bases lay between the germline ends. Germline V lookup: CDR1 LGHNA, CDR2 YSLEER.

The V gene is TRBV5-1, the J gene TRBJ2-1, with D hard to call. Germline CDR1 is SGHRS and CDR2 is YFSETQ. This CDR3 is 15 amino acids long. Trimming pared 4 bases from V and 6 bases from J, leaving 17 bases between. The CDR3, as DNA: TGCGCCAGCAGCATAGTAGGGAACCCTAGCAATGAGCAGTTCTTC. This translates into CASSIVGNPSNEQFF.

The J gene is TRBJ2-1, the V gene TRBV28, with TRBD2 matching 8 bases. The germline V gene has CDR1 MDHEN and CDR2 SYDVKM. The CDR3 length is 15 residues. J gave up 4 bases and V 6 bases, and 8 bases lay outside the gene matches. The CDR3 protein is CASSPGGRGYNEQFF. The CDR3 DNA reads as TGTGCCAGCAGCCCGGGGGGGCGGGGGTACAATGAGCAGTTCTTC.

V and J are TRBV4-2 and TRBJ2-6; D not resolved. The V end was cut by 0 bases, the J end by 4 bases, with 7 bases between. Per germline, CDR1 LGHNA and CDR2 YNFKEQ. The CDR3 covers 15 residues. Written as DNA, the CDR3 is TGTGCCAGCAGCCAAGAGTTTCCCGGGGCCAACGTCCTGACTTTC. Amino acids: CASSQEFPGANVLTF.

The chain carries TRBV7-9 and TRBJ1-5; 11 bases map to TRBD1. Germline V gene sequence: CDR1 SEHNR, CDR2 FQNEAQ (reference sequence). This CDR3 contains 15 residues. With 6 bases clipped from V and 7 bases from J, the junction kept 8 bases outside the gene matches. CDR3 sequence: CASRPGQGVGQPQHF. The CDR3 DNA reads TGTGCCAGCAGACCGGGACAGGGGGTTGGGCAGCCCCAGCATTTT. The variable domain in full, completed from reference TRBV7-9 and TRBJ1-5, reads DTGVSQNPRHKITKRGQNVTFRCDPISEHNRLYWYRQTLGQGPEFLTYFQNEAQLEKSRLLSDRFSAERPKGSFSTLEIQRTEQGDSAMYLCASRPGQGVGQPQHFGDGTRLSIL.

CDR3: CASSPRTSAWDEQFF. The CDR3 nucleotides are TGTGCCAGCAGCCCCCGGACTAGCGCTTGGGATGAGCAGTTCTTC. This chain connects TRBV5-4 to TRBJ2-1, with TRBD2 identical over 9 bases. CDR3 length equals 15 residues. V shed 4 bases and J 8 bases; nucleotides not matched to a gene: 10. Germline V gene lookup returns CDR1 SGHNT and CDR2 YYREEE (reference sequence).

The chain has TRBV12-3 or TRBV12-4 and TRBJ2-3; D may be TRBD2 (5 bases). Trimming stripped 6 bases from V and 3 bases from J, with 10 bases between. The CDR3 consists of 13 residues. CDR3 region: CASRSSGTDTQYF. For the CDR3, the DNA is TGTGCCAGCAGATCGTCGGGAACAGATACGCAGTATTTT.

CDR3 nucleotide sequence: TGTGCCAGCAAACGCGGGACCCACCAAGCGGAGACCCAGTACTTC. Translation: CASKRGTHQAETQYF. The genes are TRBV18 and TRBJ2-5; weak D call: TRBD2 (6 bases). This CDR3 has 15 amino acids. In germline, CDR1 is KGHSH, CDR2 LQKENI. V was shortened by 8 bases and J by 5 bases, with 21 bases between the two germline ends.

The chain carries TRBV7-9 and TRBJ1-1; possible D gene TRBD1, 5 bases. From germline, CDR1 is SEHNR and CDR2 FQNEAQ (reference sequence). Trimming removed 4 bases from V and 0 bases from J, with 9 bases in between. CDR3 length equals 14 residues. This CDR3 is CASSSGPLNTEAFF. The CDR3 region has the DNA TGTGCCAGCAGCTCGGGACCACTGAACACTGAAGCTTTCTTT.

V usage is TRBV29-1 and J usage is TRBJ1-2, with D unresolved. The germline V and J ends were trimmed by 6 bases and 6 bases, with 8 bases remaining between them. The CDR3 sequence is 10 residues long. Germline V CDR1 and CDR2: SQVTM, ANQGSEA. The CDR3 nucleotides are TGCAGCGTGCGCGGGGATGGCTACACCTTC. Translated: CSVRGDGYTF.

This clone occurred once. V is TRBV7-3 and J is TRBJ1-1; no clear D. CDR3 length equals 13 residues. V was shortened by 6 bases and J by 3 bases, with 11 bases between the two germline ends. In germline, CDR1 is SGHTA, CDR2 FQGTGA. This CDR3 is CASRVGADTEAFF. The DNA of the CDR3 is TGTGCCAGCAGGGTAGGTGCGGACACTGAAGCTTTCTTT. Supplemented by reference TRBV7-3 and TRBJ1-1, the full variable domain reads GAGVSQTPSNKVTEKGKYVELRCDPISGHTALYWYRQSLGQGPEFLIYFQGTGAADDSGLPNDRFFAVRPEGSVSTLKIQRTERGDSAVYLCASRVGADTEAFFGQGTRLTVV.

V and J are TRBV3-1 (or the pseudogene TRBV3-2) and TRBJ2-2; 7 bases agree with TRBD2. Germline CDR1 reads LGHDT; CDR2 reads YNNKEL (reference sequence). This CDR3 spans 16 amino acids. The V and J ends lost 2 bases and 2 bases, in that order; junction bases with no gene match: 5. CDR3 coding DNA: TGTGCCAGCAGCCAATGGGCGGGAGACAACACCGGGGAGCTGTTTTTT. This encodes CASSQWAGDNTGELFF.

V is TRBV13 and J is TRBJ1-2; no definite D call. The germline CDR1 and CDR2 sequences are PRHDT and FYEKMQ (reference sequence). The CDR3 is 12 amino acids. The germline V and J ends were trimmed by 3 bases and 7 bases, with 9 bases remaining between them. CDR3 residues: CASSFLRSGYTF. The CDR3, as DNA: TGTGCCAGCAGCTTTCTAAGAAGTGGCTACACCTTC.